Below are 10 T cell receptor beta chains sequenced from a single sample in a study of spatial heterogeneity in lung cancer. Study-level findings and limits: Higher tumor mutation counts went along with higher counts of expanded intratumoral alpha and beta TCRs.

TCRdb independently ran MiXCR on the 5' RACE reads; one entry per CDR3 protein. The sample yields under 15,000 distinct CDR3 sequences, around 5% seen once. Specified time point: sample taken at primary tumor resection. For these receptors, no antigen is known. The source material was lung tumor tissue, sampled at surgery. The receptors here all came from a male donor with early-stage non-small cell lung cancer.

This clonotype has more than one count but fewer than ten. The DNA of the CDR3 is TGTGCCAGCAGCTTAGGGTCAGGGAGGGGGGGCACTGAAGCTTTCTTT. This sequence encodes CASSLGSGRGGTEAFF. The chain carries TRBV7-9 and TRBJ1-1; a weak D match, TRBD1 (6 bases). CDR1 and CDR2 (germline): SEHNR, FQNEAQ (reference sequence). The CDR3 contains 16 residues. V lost 1 base and J 4 bases, leaving 16 bases between the germline ends.

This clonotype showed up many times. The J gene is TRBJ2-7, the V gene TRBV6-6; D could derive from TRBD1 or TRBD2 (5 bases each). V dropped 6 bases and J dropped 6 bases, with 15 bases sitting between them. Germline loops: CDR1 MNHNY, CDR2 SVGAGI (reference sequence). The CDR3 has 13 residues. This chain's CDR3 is CASSPRETFEQYV. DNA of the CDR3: TGTGCCAGCAGCCCCAGGGAGACTTTCGAGCAGTACGTC.

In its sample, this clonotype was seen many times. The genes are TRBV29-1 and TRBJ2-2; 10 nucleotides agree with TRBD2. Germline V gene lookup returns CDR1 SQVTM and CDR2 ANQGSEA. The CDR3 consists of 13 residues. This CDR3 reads CAHKREGDGELFF. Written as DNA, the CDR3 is TGCGCCCACAAGCGGGAGGGCGACGGGGAGCTGTTTTTT.

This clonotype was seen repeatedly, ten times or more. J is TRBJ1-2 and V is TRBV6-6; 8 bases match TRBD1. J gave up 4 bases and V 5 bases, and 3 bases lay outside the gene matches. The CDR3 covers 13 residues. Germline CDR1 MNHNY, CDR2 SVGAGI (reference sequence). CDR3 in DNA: TGTGCCAGCAGTAAGCAGGGGGCCTATGGCTACACCTTC. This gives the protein CASSKQGAYGYTF.

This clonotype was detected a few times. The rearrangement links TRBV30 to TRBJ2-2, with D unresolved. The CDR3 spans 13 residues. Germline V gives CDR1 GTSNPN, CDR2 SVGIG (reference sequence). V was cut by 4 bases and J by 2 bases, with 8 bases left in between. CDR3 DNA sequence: TGTGCCTGGATACGCTTCAACACCGGGGAGCTGTTTTTT. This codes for CAWIRFNTGELFF.

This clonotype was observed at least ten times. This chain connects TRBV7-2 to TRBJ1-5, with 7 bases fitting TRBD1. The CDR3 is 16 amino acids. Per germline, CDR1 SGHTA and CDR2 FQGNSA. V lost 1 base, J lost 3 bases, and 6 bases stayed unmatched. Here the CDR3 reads CASSLEAGGNNQPQHF. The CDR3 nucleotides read TGTGCCAGCAGCTTAGAGGCAGGGGGAAACAATCAGCCCCAGCATTTT.

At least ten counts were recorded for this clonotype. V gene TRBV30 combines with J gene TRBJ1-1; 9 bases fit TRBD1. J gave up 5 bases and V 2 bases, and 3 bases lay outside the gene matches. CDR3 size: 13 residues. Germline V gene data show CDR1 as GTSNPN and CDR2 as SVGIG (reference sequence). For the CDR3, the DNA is TGTGCCTGGAGTTACAGGGGGCGTACTGAAGCTTTCTTT. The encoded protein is CAWSYRGRTEAFF.

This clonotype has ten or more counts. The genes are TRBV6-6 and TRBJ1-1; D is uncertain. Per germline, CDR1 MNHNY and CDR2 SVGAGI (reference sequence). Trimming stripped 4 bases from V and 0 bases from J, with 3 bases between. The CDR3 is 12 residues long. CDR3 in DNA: TGTGCCAGCAGTTGGTTGAACACTGAAGCTTTCTTT. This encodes CASSWLNTEAFF.

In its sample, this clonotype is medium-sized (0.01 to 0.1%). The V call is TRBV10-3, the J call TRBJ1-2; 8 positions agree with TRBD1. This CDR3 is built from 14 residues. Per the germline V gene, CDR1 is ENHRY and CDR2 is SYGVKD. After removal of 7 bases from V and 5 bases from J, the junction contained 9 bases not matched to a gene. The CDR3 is CAINPGQGRYGYTF. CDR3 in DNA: TGTGCCATCAATCCAGGACAGGGTAGATATGGCTACACCTTC.

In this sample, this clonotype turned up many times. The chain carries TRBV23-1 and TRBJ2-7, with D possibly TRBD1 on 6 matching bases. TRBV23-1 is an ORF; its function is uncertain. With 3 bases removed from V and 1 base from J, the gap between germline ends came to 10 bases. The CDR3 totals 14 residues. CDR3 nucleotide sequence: TGCGCCAGCAGTCACAGGGGTCCTTCCTACGAGCAGTACTTC. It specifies CASSHRGPSYEQYF.